Presented here are 25 T cell receptor beta chains from one specimen sequenced in a study of cytomegalovirus exposure and HLA in healthy donors. The study ran its PCR with 60 Vbeta and 13 Jbeta primers. Assay: immunoSEQ multiplex PCR; the TCRdb copy retains only in-frame clones and omits some. The sample has around 150,000 clones; 70% to 90% are singletons. Sequenced input: PBMCs. These receptor sequences come from a man younger than 35 in good health and CMV-seropositive.

This clone came up a few times. The V call is TRBV7-9, the J call TRBJ1-5; D is undetermined. The CDR3 contains 13 residues. With 5 bases removed from V and 0 bases from J, the gap between germline ends came to 5 bases. Germline assignment: CDR1 SEHNR and CDR2 FQNEAQ (reference sequence). In DNA form, the CDR3 reads TGTGCCAGCAGCCAGGATAGCAATCAGCCCCAGCATTTT. Protein: CASSQDSNQPQHF. Drawing the rest from reference TRBV7-9 and TRBJ1-5, the complete variable domain is DTGVSQNPRHKITKRGQNVTFRCDPISEHNRLYWYRQTLGQGPEFLTYFQNEAQLEKSRLLSDRFSAERPKGSFSTLEIQRTEQGDSAMYLCASSQDSNQPQHFGDGTRLSIL.

The genes are TRBV2 and TRBJ2-7; D possibly corresponds to TRBD2 (6 bases). V was shortened by 3 bases and J by 3 bases, with 12 bases between the two germline ends. This CDR3 region has 14 residues. Germline CDR1 is SNHLY and CDR2 is FYNNEI. This CDR3 is CASSETGVDYEQYF. The CDR3 DNA sequence: TGTGCCAGCAGTGAGACGGGGGTAGACTACGAGCAGTACTTC.

V gene TRBV14 combines with J gene TRBJ2-6; the D gene is possibly TRBD1 (6 bases). CDR1 and CDR2 from the germline V gene are SGHDN and FVKESK. The CDR3 sequence is 17 residues long. V shed 5 bases and J shed 2 bases, with 16 bases lying between them. CDR3 residues: CASSEAGVNTGANVLTF. In DNA form, the CDR3 reads TGTGCCAGCAGCGAAGCAGGGGTTAACACTGGGGCCAACGTCCTGACTTTC. Full variable domain (remainder filled in from reference TRBV14 and TRBJ2-6): EAGVTQFPSHSVIEKGQTVTLRCDPISGHDNLYWYRRVMGKEIKFLLHFVKESKQDESGMPNNRFLAERTGGTYSTLKVQPAELEDSGVYFCASSEAGVNTGANVLTFGAGSRLTVL.

CDR3 sequence: CASSYGGRGTEAFF. CDR3 nucleotide sequence: TGTGCCAGCAGTTACGGGGGGAGGGGGACTGAAGCTTTCTTT. This chain uses TRBV6-5 with TRBJ1-1, with D possibly being TRBD1 (6 bases). The CDR3 is 14 residues long. V lost 2 bases and J lost 5, with 12 bases in between. The V gene's germline CDR1 is MNHEY and CDR2 SVGAGI.

The chain recombines TRBV10-3 with TRBJ1-1, with 7 bases identical to TRBD1. Germline values: CDR1 ENHRY, CDR2 SYGVKD. V lost 2 bases to trimming and J lost 0 bases; unmatched junction nucleotides: 3. The CDR3 spans 15 residues. The CDR3, as DNA: TGTGCCATCAGTGAGGGGGGACAGATGAACACTGAAGCTTTCTTT. Translated: CAISEGGQMNTEAFF.

The V call is TRBV10-3, the J call TRBJ2-2, with 7 bases that match TRBD2. Germline loops: CDR1 ENHRY, CDR2 SYGVKD. CDR3 length equals 15 residues. After removal of 6 bases from V and 0 bases from J, the junction contained 4 bases not matched to a gene. CDR3 nucleotides: TGTGCCATCAGAGTAGGGACTACGAACACCGGGGAGCTGTTTTTT. Its translation is CAIRVGTTNTGELFF.

The gene calls are TRBV7-9 and TRBJ2-5, with D possibly being TRBD1 (6 bases). The CDR3 loop spans 11 amino acids. In germline, CDR1 is SEHNR, CDR2 FQNEAQ (reference sequence). The CDR3 DNA follows: TGTGCTACAGGGTCGGTGGAGACCCAGTACTTC. As protein: CATGSVETQYF. The full variable domain, in which reference TRBV7-9 and TRBJ2-5 provide the parts outside the CDR3, is DTGVSQNPRHKITKRGQNVTFRCDPISEHNRLYWYRQTLGQGPEFLTYFQNEAQLEKSRLLSDRFSAERPKGSFSTLEIQRTEQGDSAMYLCATGSVETQYFGPGTRLLVL.

This rearrangement joins TRBV7-8 to TRBJ1-6; D not resolved. The CDR3 spans 15 residues. Germline CDR1 is SGHVS and CDR2 is FQNEAQ. Trimming shortened V by 1 base and J by 0 bases, and 4 bases separated the two germline ends. The chain's CDR3 is CASSLDSSYNSPLHF. The DNA for the CDR3 is TGTGCCAGCAGCTTAGACAGCTCCTATAATTCACCCCTCCACTTT.

This sequence joins TRBV15 and TRBJ1-4; D is undetermined. V shed 3 bases and J shed 4 bases, with 15 bases lying between them. This CDR3 contains 16 residues. Germline values: CDR1 LNHNV, CDR2 YYDKDF (reference sequence). The CDR3 DNA sequence: TGTGCCACCAGCAGCCCCCGTCCCGCTAATAATGAAAAACTGTTTTTT. Translating gives CATSSPRPANNEKLFF.

This sequence joins TRBV19 and TRBJ2-6, with 7 nucleotides matching TRBD1. The germline V gene has CDR1 LNHDA and CDR2 SQIVND (reference sequence). J was trimmed by 1 base and V by 3 bases; bases with no gene match: 9. The CDR3 consists of 18 residues. The CDR3 nucleotides read TGTGCCAGTAGTATTCCGAGGGGGCGCAGGTCTGGGGCCAACGTCCTGACTTTC. Protein: CASSIPRGRRSGANVLTF.

V and J are TRBV9 and TRBJ2-3; D is possibly TRBD2 (5 bases). There are 16 residues in the CDR3. The germline V and J ends were trimmed by 0 bases and 3 bases, with 14 bases remaining between them. The germline CDR1 and CDR2 sequences are SGDLS and YYNGEE. The CDR3 nucleotides read TGTGCCAGCAGCGTAGGGCCCGGGGTGGGGACAGATACGCAGTATTTT. This codes for CASSVGPGVGTDTQYF.

The chain is built from TRBV29-1 and TRBJ2-1; 7 nucleotides match TRBD2. Trimming cost V 4 bases and J 0 bases; bases outside gene matches: 6. Germline V gene lookup returns CDR1 SQVTM and CDR2 ANQGSEA. The CDR3 is 15 amino acids. Here the CDR3 reads CSVGVERGSYNEQFF. CDR3 DNA sequence: TGCAGCGTTGGGGTGGAGCGGGGCTCCTACAATGAGCAGTTCTTC.

The rearrangement joins TRBV4-2 to TRBJ2-3; 7 bases agree with TRBD2. Germline CDR1 is LGHNA and CDR2 is YNFKEQ. The CDR3 consists of 16 residues. J was trimmed by 4 bases and V by 0 bases; bases with no gene match: 7. The CDR3 loop reads CASSQEGRGLADTQYF. The CDR3 DNA follows: TGTGCCAGCAGCCAAGAGGGGCGGGGGTTAGCAGATACGCAGTATTTT.

CDR3 in DNA: TGTGCCAGCAGCCAAAGACCCAGGGACACTGAAGCTTTCTTT. Residues: CASSQRPRDTEAFF. V gene TRBV11-3 combines with J gene TRBJ1-1, with D perhaps TRBD1 (5 bases). The V gene's germline CDR1 is SGHNT and CDR2 YENEEA. CDR3 length: 14 amino acids. V was cut by 5 bases and J by 3 bases, with 13 bases left in between. The entire variable domain, with the rest obtained from reference TRBV11-3 and TRBJ1-1, is as follows: EAGVVQSPRYKIIEKKQPVAFWCNPISGHNTLYWYLQNLGQGPELLIRYENEEAVDDSQLPKDRFSAERLKGVDSTLKIQPAELGDSAVYLCASSQRPRDTEAFFGQGTRLTVV.

V usage is TRBV11-2 and J usage is TRBJ1-1; TRBD1 might be the D (6 bases). This CDR3 comprises 16 residues. CDR1 and CDR2 from the germline V gene are SGHAT and FQNNGV. V lost 5 bases to trimming and J lost 1 base, with 17 bases between them. The CDR3 DNA is TGTGCCAGCAGCGCACGACCGCGGGGGGCGAACACTGAAGCTTTCTTT. It encodes CASSARPRGANTEAFF.

This chain joins TRBV5-6 and TRBJ2-7, with D maybe TRBD2 (6 bases). Trimming shortened V by 4 bases and J by 1 base, and 9 bases separated the two germline ends. Germline CDR1 reads SGHDT; CDR2 reads YYEEEE. CDR3 length: 13 amino acids. CDR3 amino acids: CASSPGGSYEQYF. CDR3 nucleotides: TGTGCCAGCAGCCCCGGGGGATCCTACGAGCAGTACTTC.

The count of this clone is one. V usage is TRBV27 and J usage is TRBJ1-4, with D tentatively TRBD1 (5 bases). This CDR3 region has 12 residues. Trimming shortened V by 4 bases and J by 12 bases, and 12 bases separated the two germline ends. Germline V gene data show CDR1 as MNHEY and CDR2 as SMNVEV (reference sequence). The CDR3 reads CASSSRQGELFF. The CDR3 DNA sequence: TGTGCCAGCAGTTCACGGCAGGGTGAACTGTTTTTT.

The chain uses TRBV11-2 and TRBJ2-5; TRBD1 agrees at 10 bases. The last part of the DNA fits TRBJ2-7 better; the J call may be wrong. This CDR3 spans 19 amino acids. CDR1 and CDR2 from the germline V gene are SGHAT and FQNNGV. This CDR3 is CASSLVLVQPRTGGYEQYF. The DNA of the CDR3 is TGTGCCAGCAGCTTAGTTCTGGTGCAACCCAGGACAGGGGGATACGAGCAGTACTTC.

The rearrangement joins TRBV7-2 to TRBJ1-2; TRBD1 aligns across 8 bases. This CDR3 is 14 amino acids long. Germline V gives CDR1 SGHTA, CDR2 FQGNSA. With 5 bases clipped from V and 7 bases from J, the junction kept 9 bases outside the gene matches. The CDR3 DNA is TGTGCCAGCAGCCAACAGGGGGATAGGGGTGGCTACACCTTC. Protein sequence: CASSQQGDRGGYTF.

V gene TRBV4-1 combines with J gene TRBJ2-5, with 14 bases matching TRBD2. Unmatched junction bases numbered 4, after V lost 2 bases and J lost 11 bases. There are 14 residues in the CDR3. Germline V gene sequence: CDR1 MGHRA, CDR2 YSYEKL. The CDR3 is CASSQMGLAGEQYF. The CDR3, as DNA: TGCGCCAGCAGCCAAATGGGACTAGCGGGGGAGCAGTACTTC.

The V call is TRBV4-1, the J call TRBJ2-7; weak D call: TRBD1 (7 bases). In germline, CDR1 is MGHRA, CDR2 YSYEKL. The CDR3 contains 15 residues. V was cut by 1 base and J by 4 bases, with 14 bases left in between. The CDR3 region is CASSQATGRTYEQYF. The CDR3, as DNA: TGCGCCAGCAGCCAAGCGACAGGGAGGACGTACGAGCAGTACTTC.

The gene calls are TRBV5-1 and TRBJ1-2, with 9 bases lining up with TRBD1. V gave up 4 bases and J gave up 6 bases; unmatched junction bases: 7. Per the germline V gene, CDR1 is SGHRS and CDR2 is YFSETQ. CDR3 length equals 14 residues. The CDR3 loop is CASSPGRDRDGYTF. CDR3 nucleotide sequence: TGCGCCAGCAGCCCCGGCCGGGACAGGGATGGCTACACCTTC.

The chain recombines TRBV6-1 with TRBJ2-4; TRBD2 agrees at 7 bases. Germline CDR1 MNHNS, CDR2 SASEGT. The CDR3 has 15 residues. With V trimmed by 3 bases and J by 1 base, 3 bases remained unmatched. The DNA of the CDR3 is TGTGCCAGCAGTGACTTAGCGGGTGCCAAAAACATTCAGTACTTC. This gives the protein CASSDLAGAKNIQYF.

The V call is TRBV9, the J call TRBJ2-2, with D perhaps matching TRBD2 (7 bases). The CDR3 extends over 20 amino acids. Germline lookup yields CDR1 SGDLS and CDR2 YYNGEE. V dropped 3 bases and J dropped 3 bases, with 27 bases sitting between them. The DNA for the CDR3 is TGTGCCAGCAGCGACCCAAGGGGGGGGCCCGAAGACCGGTACACCGGGGAGCTGTTTTTT. This gives the protein CASSDPRGGPEDRYTGELFF.

This chain uses TRBV5-1 with TRBJ2-7; no definite D call. The V end lost 1 base, the J end lost 2 bases, and 7 bases lay between the germline ends. CDR1 is SGHRS, CDR2 YFSETQ, per germline. There are 13 residues in the CDR3. In DNA form, the CDR3 reads TGCGCCAGCAGCTTGCGGGTAGCCTACGAGCAGTACTTC. This translates into CASSLRVAYEQYF.